This T cell receptor beta chain was recorded in a study of Ad26.COV2.S vaccination and SARS-CoV-2 variants (TCRdb year 2021). As for the study more broadly: Donors in the vaccine arm were drawn from COV1001, a phase I-IIa trial of Ad26.COV2.S in healthy adults that was multicentre, randomized, double-blind and placebo-controlled. Dosing of Ad26.COV2.S was intramuscular, at either 5x10^10 or 1x10^11 viral particles, delivered as one shot or as two shots spaced 56 days apart. TCRbeta repertoire sequencing served as the tool for gauging how specific and how broad the SARS-CoV-2-reactive T cell receptors were following Ad26.COV2.S vaccination. A total of some 30 samples were included in the TCR-sequenced set, comprising around 19 Ad26.COV2.S vaccine recipients, 5 placebo recipients and 8 SARS-CoV-2 convalescent individuals. Participants in the trial were split at random into five groups of five each, receiving low-dose or high-dose Ad26.COV2.S once or twice, or else placebo on both occasions. Throughout the experiments and outcome assessment, investigators stayed blinded to trial group allocation. Beyond this particular receptor, the publication reports: The authors noted that the TCR breadth and depth analyses may have underestimated total T cell responses. After vaccination, substantial breadth of spike-specific CD8+ and CD4+ T cell responses was reported. The study was not powered to compare responses between vaccine doses or regimens. Vaccine and placebo recipients had comparable non-spike TCR breadth, which fits with the vaccine containing only spike. Higher spike-specific TCR breadth was observed in Ad26.COV2.S recipients than in placebo recipients (P = 0.0014).

Read against the paper, the sample's treatment or condition label means: approximately 18 received Ad26.COV2.S at low or high dose, single or two shots; 5 received placebo; per-sample allocation not given. For vaccine and placebo recipients, the sequenced repertoires came from samples collected on day 63 after the first injection. Between 29 July and 7 August 2020, Cohort 1b enrolled 20 to 30 adults aged 18-55 years at one site in Boston, USA. Ad26.COV2.S consisted of a replication-incompetent adenovirus type 26 vector by which a prefusion-stabilized SARS-CoV-2 spike protein from the original Wuhan strain was expressed. To note about this clone: What this receptor recognizes is not known. Qualities for individual bases were not recorded, and no much larger clone is one base off.

Trimming takes 7 bases from V and 0 bases from J, and the germline ends sit 14 bases apart. Based on the germline V gene, the CDR1 and CDR2 sequences are SGDLS and YYNGEE. Spanning cysteine to phenylalanine, the CDR3 consists of 15 amino acids. Just the 45-base CDR3 DNA is kept, in frame starting at base 1. TCRbeta CDR3 regions were sequenced with the immunoSEQ Assay. After extraction, genomic DNA underwent amplification by bias-controlled multiplex PCR, followed by high-throughput sequencing. In the source study's methods: To quantify the absolute abundance of every unique TCRbeta CDR3 region, sequences were collapsed and filtered. T cell fraction was estimated by normalizing TCRbeta template counts to usable DNA, which was measured by amplifying reference genes present in all nucleated cells. Repertoire TCRs were annotated as SARS-CoV-2-specific by exact matching of V gene, CDR3 amino acid sequence and J gene to a known reactive TCR set. The reference SARS-CoV-2 TCR set was obtained from MIRA and was filtered for enrichment in COVID-19-positive ImmuneCODE repertoires, whereby public or cross-reactive TCRs were removed. Based on the MIRA antigens, annotated TCRs were further analysed at the level of specific ORF or position within ORF. Breadth was defined as annotated unique rearrangements over total unique productive rearrangements; depth was the summed frequency of those rearrangements. TCR breadth was compared between groups using two-sided Wilcoxon rank-sum tests. The table comes from immuneACCESS by way of TCRdb, which keeps in-frame sequences with V and J called. Part of the clones is missing from these tables; in studies checked, under half for an unresolved V gene and the rest for unknown reasons. That table gives V, J and clone size, and the DNA gave D and trimming. For this sample there are 330,000 or so clones; roughly 90% appear just once. Approximately 5.8% of the sample goes to the ten largest clones.

This receptor was taken from a person between 18 and 65 years old who received the Ad26.COV2.S COVID-19 vaccine or a placebo. This specimen was peripheral blood, taken in a trial of Ad26.COV2.S vaccine versus placebo. The V and J genes are TRBV9 and TRBJ1-3; the D segment could be TRBD1, given 5 matching bases. The CDR3 has the sequence CASCQGMLSGNTIYF. The nucleotides are TGTGCCAGCTGCCAGGGAATGCTCTCTGGAAACACCATATATTTT.